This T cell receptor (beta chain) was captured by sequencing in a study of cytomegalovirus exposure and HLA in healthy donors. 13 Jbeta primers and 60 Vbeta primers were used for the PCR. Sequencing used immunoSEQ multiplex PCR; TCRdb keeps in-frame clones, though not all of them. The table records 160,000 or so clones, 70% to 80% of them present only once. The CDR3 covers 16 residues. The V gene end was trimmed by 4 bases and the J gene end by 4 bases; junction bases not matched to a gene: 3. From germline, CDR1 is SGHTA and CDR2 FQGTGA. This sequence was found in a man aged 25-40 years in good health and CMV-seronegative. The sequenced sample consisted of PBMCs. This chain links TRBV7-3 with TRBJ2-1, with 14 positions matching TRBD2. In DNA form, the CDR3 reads TGTGCCAGCAGCTCGGGGACTAGCGGGGGATACAATGAGCAGTTCTTC. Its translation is CASSSGTSGGYNEQFF.